Below, 15 T cell receptor beta chains from the same sample are listed, as sequenced in a study of T cell repertoires in aging, cancer and after chemotherapy. Peripheral blood genomic DNA, not sorted cells or RNA, was the template. A mixed TRB-A/B primer pool amplified rearranged TRB by multiplex touch-down PCR. TCRdb independently ran MiXCR on the multiplex PCR reads; one entry per CDR3 protein. The sample contains 9,000 or so distinct CDR3 sequences, roughly two fifths of which appear only once. Sequencing was done on a sample of blood. The receptors stem from a human donor in good health.

The CDR3 loop reads CASSTVLAGGTDTQYF. The CDR3 bases are TGTGCCAGCTCGACTGTACTAGCGGGGGGCACAGATACGCAGTATTTT. V and J are TRBV18 and TRBJ2-3; 11 nucleotides agree with TRBD2. From germline, CDR1 is KGHSH and CDR2 LQKENI. This CDR3 contains 16 residues. V dropped 6 bases and J dropped 1; count of bases not matched to a gene: 6.

The chain carries TRBV7-9 and TRBJ1-5; D is possibly TRBD1 (5 bases). Trimming left V 4 bases short and J 0 bases short, with 13 bases between. CDR3 length: 16 amino acids. Germline V CDR1 and CDR2: SEHNR, FQNEAQ (reference sequence). The CDR3 here is CASSSTDTHSNQPQHF. CDR3 nucleotide sequence: TGTGCCAGCAGCTCGACGGACACTCATAGCAATCAGCCCCAGCATTTT.

The sample holds a few counts of this clonotype. The V gene is TRBV6-2 or TRBV6-3, the J gene TRBJ2-1; TRBD2 is a possible D gene (5 bases). The CDR3 runs 15 residues. Germline V gene data show CDR1 as MNHEY and CDR2 as SVGEGT. Trimming stripped 4 bases from V and 12 bases from J, with 22 bases between. The CDR3 sequence: CASSSEFSGFLRQFF. The CDR3 nucleotides read TGTGCCAGCAGTTCCGAATTCTCGGGATTTTTGAGGCAGTTCTTC.

This clonotype has only one observation. V is TRBV5-6 and J is TRBJ2-1, with 9 bases that match TRBD2. The V gene end was trimmed by 7 bases and the J gene end by 7 bases; junction bases not matched to a gene: 12. Per the germline V gene, CDR1 is SGHDT and CDR2 is YYEEEE. CDR3 length: 15 residues. The CDR3 spells CASFRREGLRNEQFF. The CDR3 coding sequence is TGTGCCAGCTTCCGGCGGGAGGGCCTTAGGAATGAGCAGTTCTTC.

The chain carries TRBV4-3 and TRBJ1-4; TRBD1 might be the D (5 bases). The germline CDR1 and CDR2 sequences are LGHNA and YSLEER. Trimming removed 4 bases at V and 8 bases at J, with 17 bases between. This CDR3 region has 15 residues. CDR3 loop: CASSPGGGSGEKLFF. CDR3 bases: TGCGCCAGCAGCCCTGGTGGGGGTTCGGGGGAAAAACTGTTTTTT.

This clonotype was seen a few times. The chain is built from TRBV13 and TRBJ2-7; no clear D. The V end was cut by 0 bases, the J end by 3 bases, with 18 bases between. Germline CDR1 and CDR2: PRHDT and FYEKMQ (reference sequence). CDR3 length: 17 amino acids. CDR3 sequence: CASSLGGWWEDDYEQYF. The CDR3, as DNA: TGTGCCAGCAGCTTAGGTGGTTGGTGGGAAGATGACTACGAGCAGTACTTC.

This sequence joins TRBV6-5 and TRBJ1-1; D is possibly TRBD1 (5 bases). The V gene's germline CDR1 is MNHEY and CDR2 SVGAGI. This CDR3 has 13 residues. V shed 5 bases and J shed 10 bases, with 17 bases lying between them. The CDR3 sequence: CASSELLGRVAFF. The CDR3 DNA reads TGTGCCAGCAGTGAGTTGCTGGGCAGGGTAGCTTTCTTT.

This clonotype was picked up a small number of times. This rearrangement joins TRBV27 to TRBJ2-1; TRBD2 aligns across 11 bases. CDR1 and CDR2 from the germline V gene are MNHEY and SMNVEV (reference sequence). CDR3 size: 14 residues. V shed 4 bases and J 8 bases; nucleotides not matched to a gene: 4. The CDR3 bases are TGTGCCAGCAGTTGGGTAGCGGGAGGGGATGAGCAGTTCTTC. This translates into CASSWVAGGDEQFF.

Only a few counts were recorded for this clonotype. The chain joins TRBV12-3 or TRBV12-4 to TRBJ2-1; D unresolved. The ends were cut back, 1 base at V and 9 bases at J, with 7 bases in the middle. The CDR3 totals 12 residues. Here the CDR3 reads CASSLGKGEQFF. The CDR3 DNA is TGTGCCAGCAGTTTAGGGAAGGGTGAGCAGTTCTTC.

In this sample, this clonotype turned up a few times. This chain joins TRBV5-6 and TRBJ2-2; 9 nucleotides align to TRBD2. The CDR3 has 18 residues. V shed 4 bases, J shed 5 bases, and the junction held 15 bases outside the gene matches. Per germline, CDR1 SGHDT and CDR2 YYEEEE. The CDR3 region has the DNA TGTGCCAGCAGCAAAGGGGCTAGCGGGATACGGGCGACCGGGGAGCTGTTTTTT. Translated: CASSKGASGIRATGELFF.

This clonotype qualifies as medium-sized (0.01 to 0.1%). The chain employs TRBV15 and TRBJ2-5; 7 bases are shared with TRBD2. This CDR3 spans 14 amino acids. Germline V gene lookup returns CDR1 LNHNV and CDR2 YYDKDF (reference sequence). Trimming cost V 3 bases and J 1 base; bases outside gene matches: 2. This CDR3 reads CATSRGGFQETQYF. The DNA of the CDR3 is TGTGCCACCAGCAGGGGGGGGTTCCAAGAGACCCAGTACTTC.

This clonotype was detected a few times. V gene TRBV19 combines with J gene TRBJ1-1; no clear D gene. Per germline, CDR1 LNHDA and CDR2 SQIVND (reference sequence). This CDR3 contains 13 residues. V gave up 7 bases and J gave up 0 bases, with 9 bases separating them. This chain's CDR3 is CASIPPLNTEAFF. The CDR3 DNA is TGTGCCAGTATCCCCCCCCTGAACACTGAAGCTTTCTTT.

This sequence joins TRBV6-2 or TRBV6-3 and TRBJ2-3; no reliable D call. Per germline, CDR1 MNHEY and CDR2 SVGEGT. V was shortened by 2 bases and J by 4 bases, with 13 bases between the two germline ends. CDR3 length equals 15 residues. CDR3 amino acids: CASSYGIGFSDTQYF. DNA for the CDR3: TGTGCCAGCAGTTACGGGATTGGGTTTTCAGATACGCAGTATTTT.

A few counts support this clonotype. The chain uses TRBV27 and TRBJ2-7; D unclear. With 4 bases removed from V and 6 bases from J, the gap between germline ends came to 10 bases. The CDR3 contains 12 residues. Germline CDR1 MNHEY, CDR2 SMNVEV (reference sequence). The CDR3 region has the DNA TGTGCCAGCAGTTCGCAGGACGGCGAGCAGTACTTC. Translated, it gives CASSSQDGEQYF.

This clonotype was observed a handful of times. V gene TRBV15 combines with J gene TRBJ1-1, with no clear D. This CDR3 contains 14 residues. Germline V gives CDR1 LNHNV, CDR2 YYDKDF (reference sequence). Trimming left V 3 bases short and J 4 bases short, with 12 bases between. The CDR3 protein is CATSSGREGTEAFF. Here the CDR3 DNA reads TGTGCCACCAGCAGTGGGAGGGAGGGCACTGAAGCTTTCTTT.